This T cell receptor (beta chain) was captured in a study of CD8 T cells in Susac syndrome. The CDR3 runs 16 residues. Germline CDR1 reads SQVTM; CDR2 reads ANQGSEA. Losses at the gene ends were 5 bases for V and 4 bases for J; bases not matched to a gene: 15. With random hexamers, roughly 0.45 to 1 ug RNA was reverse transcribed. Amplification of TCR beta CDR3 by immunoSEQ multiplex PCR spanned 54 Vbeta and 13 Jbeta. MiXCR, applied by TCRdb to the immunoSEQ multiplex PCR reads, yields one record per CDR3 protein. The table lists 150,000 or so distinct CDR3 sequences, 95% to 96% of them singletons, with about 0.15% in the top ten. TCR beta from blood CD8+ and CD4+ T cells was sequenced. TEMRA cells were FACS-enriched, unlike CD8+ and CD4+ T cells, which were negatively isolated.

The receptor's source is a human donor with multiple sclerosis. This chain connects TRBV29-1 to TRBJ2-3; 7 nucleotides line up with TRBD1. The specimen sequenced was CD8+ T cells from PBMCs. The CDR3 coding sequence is TGCAGCGTTCTAGGGGGCCAGTTCCAGGTCTCAGATACGCAGTATTTT. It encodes CSVLGGQFQVSDTQYF.